The T cell receptor (beta chain) described here comes from a study of OX40 agonist ivuxolimab in advanced cancers. Across the study: Patients undergoing dose escalation presented with hepatocellular carcinoma, melanoma, renal cell or head and neck cancer. Study-wide results and limits: Nonresponders included some who also had low normalized T-cell clonal expansion.

Comment on this clone: The antigen remains undetermined. An end of the junction does not agree with germline; a read error may underlie this. The same CDR3 is also encoded by other DNA sequences in this sample.

Germline values: CDR1 KGHSH, CDR2 LQKENI. CDR3 length equals 13 residues. Sequencing was performed with immunoSEQ multiplex PCR; in TCRdb, only in-frame clones are kept and a portion is missing. The sample contains 50,000 or so clones, 80% to 90% of which appear only once. Specimen: CD4+ or CD8+ T cells sorted from blood, collected in a trial of the OX40 agonist ivuxolimab. The origin of this receptor is an adult with an advanced solid tumor such as melanoma, head and neck, liver or kidney cancer. The V call is TRBV18, the J call TRBJ1-1; D gene ambiguous. The CDR3 sequence: CASSSTQNTEAFF. CDR3 in DNA: TGTGCCAGCTCATCAACACAAAACACTGAAGCTTTCTTC.